The subject of this entry is one T cell receptor beta chain. Its target is not known. These data belong to a study of STAT3 mutations in large granular lymphocyte leukemia. Turning to the study itself: Under 50% of treated T-LGLL patients showed hematologic response to immunosuppression.

The protocol was immunoSEQ multiplex PCR, while the TCRdb copy is restricted to in-frame clones and leaves out a portion. The profile covers about 12,000 clones, with 65% to 90% appearing a single time and roughly nine tenths taken by the ten largest. Study observations and caveats: After therapy, about 35% of the 18 patients switched clonotypes, all new clones STAT3 wild type. Clonal expansion was inferred from samples taken at other timepoints. Every T-LGLL patient had at least one immunodominant TCRbeta clonotype.

The specimen was peripheral blood mononuclear cells. The clonotype originates from an elderly man with T-cell large granular lymphocyte leukemia. Some clones in this sample may be carry-over from other donors' samples.

CDR3 in DNA: TGTGCCAGCAGTTCACCCGGGAGCACCTACGAGCAGTACTTC. Amino acid sequence: CASSSPGSTYEQYF. The chain links TRBV28 to TRBJ2-7; D may be TRBD2 (6 bases). The CDR3 contains 14 residues. Germline-derived CDR1 and CDR2 are MDHEN and SYDVKM. The V end was cut by 4 bases, the J end by 2 bases, with 12 bases between.